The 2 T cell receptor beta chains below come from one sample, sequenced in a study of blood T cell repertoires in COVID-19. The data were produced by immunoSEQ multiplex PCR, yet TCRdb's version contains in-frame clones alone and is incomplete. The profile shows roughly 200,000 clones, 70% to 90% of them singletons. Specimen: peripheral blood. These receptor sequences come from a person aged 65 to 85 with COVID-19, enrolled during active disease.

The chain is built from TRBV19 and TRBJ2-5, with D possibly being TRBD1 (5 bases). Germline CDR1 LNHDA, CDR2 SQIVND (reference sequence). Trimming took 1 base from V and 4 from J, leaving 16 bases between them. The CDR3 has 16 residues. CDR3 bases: TGTGCCAGTAGTATAGCGAGGCTCAGGGAAGGAGAGACCCAGTACTTC. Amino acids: CASSIARLREGETQYF.

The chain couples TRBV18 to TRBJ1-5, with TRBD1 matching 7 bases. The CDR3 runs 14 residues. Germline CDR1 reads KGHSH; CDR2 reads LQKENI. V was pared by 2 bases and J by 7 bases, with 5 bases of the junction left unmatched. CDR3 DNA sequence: TGTGCCAGCTCACCAGGCAGGGGGGACCAGCCCCAGCATTTT. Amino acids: CASSPGRGDQPQHF. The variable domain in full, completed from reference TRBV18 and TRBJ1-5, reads NAGVMQNPRHLVRRRGQEARLRCSPMKGHSHVYWYRQLPEEGLKFMVYLQKENIIDESGMPKERFSAEFPKEGPSILRIQQVVRGDSAAYFCASSPGRGDQPQHFGDGTRLSIL.